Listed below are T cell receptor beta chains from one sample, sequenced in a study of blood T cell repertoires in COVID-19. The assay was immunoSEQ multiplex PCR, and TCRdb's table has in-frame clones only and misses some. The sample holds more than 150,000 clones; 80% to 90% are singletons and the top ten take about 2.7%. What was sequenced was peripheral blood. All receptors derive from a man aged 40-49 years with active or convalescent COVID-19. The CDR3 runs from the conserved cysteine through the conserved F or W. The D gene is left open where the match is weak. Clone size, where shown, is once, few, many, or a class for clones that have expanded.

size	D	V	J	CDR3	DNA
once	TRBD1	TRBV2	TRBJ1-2	CASTDRGNYGYTF	TGTGCCAGCACGGACAGGGGGAACTATGGCTACACCTTC
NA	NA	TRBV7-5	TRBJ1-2	CARSLGPGGGLWGYTF	TGTGCCAGAAGCTTAGGCCCCGGGGGGGGCTTATGGGGCTACACCTTC
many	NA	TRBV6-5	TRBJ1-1	CASSYEGITEAFF	TGTGCCAGCAGTTACGAGGGCATCACTGAAGCTTTCTTT
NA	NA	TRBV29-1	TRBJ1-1	CSARVGNTEAFF	TGCAGCGCCCGGGTGGGGAACACTGAAGCTTTCTTT
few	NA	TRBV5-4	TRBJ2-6	CASSPPYESSGANVLTF	TGTGCCAGCAGCCCTCCTTATGAGAGCTCTGGGGCCAACGTCCTGACTTTC
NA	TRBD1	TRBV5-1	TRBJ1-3	CASTPGGSGNTIYF	TGCGCCAGCACCCCAGGGGGGTCTGGAAACACCATATATTTT
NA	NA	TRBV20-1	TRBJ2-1	CSASSAGEQFF	TGCAGTGCTAGTTCGGCGGGTGAGCAGTTCTTC
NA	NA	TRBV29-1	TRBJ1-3	CSGRIGGGNTIYF	TGCAGCGGGAGGATCGGAGGTGGAAACACCATATATTTT
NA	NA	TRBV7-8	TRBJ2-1	CASSSQEDRFNEQFF	TGTGCCAGCAGCTCCCAAGAGGACAGATTCAATGAGCAGTTCTTC
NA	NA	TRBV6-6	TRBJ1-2	CASSYSISDGYTF	TGTGCCAGCAGTTACTCGATTTCGGATGGCTACACCTTC
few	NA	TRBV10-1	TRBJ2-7	CASSESSYEQYF	TGCGCCAGCAGTGAATCGTCCTACGAGCAGTACTTC
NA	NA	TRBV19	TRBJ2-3	CASTSGTYPSTDTQYF	TGTGCCAGTACCTCTGGGACTTACCCCAGCACAGATACGCAGTATTTT
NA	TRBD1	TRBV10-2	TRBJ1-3	CASSEMDREVVGNTIYF	TGCGCCAGCAGTGAGATGGACAGGGAGGTGGTCGGAAACACCATATATTTT
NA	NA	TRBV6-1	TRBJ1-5	CASSERQATRNQPQHF	TGTGCCAGCAGTGAACGACAGGCCACACGCAATCAGCCCCAGCATTTT
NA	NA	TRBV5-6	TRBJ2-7	CASSLAGVYEQYF	TGTGCCAGCAGCTTGGCAGGCGTTTACGAGCAGTACTTC
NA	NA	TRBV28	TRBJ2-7	CVTAVAGDYEQYF	TGTGTCACGGCTGTCGCAGGGGACTACGAGCAGTACTTC
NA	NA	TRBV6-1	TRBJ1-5	CASSDGNQPQHF	TGTGCCAGCAGTGACGGGAATCAGCCCCAGCATTTT
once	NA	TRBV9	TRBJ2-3	CASSVAGARSTDTQYF	TGTGCCAGCAGCGTAGCAGGGGCGAGGAGCACAGATACGCAGTATTTT
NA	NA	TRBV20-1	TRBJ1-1	CSASGGGAAFF	TGCAGTGCTAGTGGAGGGGGAGCCGCTTTCTTT
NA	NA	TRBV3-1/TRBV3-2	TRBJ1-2	CASSHDGAVRGYTF	TGTGCCAGCAGCCATGACGGAGCCGTCCGGGGCTACACCTTC
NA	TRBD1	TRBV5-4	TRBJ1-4	CASSLATGENEKLFF	TGTGCCAGCAGCTTGGCGACAGGGGAAAATGAAAAACTGTTTTTT
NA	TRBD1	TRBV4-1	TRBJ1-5	CASSQPDRGNQPQHF	TGCGCCAGCAGCCAACCTGACAGGGGTAATCAGCCCCAGCATTTT
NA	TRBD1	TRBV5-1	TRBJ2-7	CASSQTPPPGQGPQAIHEQYF	TGCGCCAGCAGCCAGACTCCGCCTCCGGGACAGGGGCCCCAGGCGATCCACGAGCAGTACTTC
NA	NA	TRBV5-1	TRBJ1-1	CASSLTGQMVEAFF	TGCGCCAGCAGCTTGACGGGACAAATGGTTGAAGCTTTCTTT
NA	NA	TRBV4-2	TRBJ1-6	CASSQDSNRVNSPLHF	TGTGCCAGCAGCCAGGACAGCAACAGGGTGAATTCACCCCTCCACTTT
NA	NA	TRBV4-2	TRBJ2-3	CASSQERVASSTDTQYF	TGTGCCAGCAGCCAAGAACGCGTCGCATCCAGCACAGATACGCAGTATTTT
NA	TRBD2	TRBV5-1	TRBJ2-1	CASSLGTSDEQFF	TGCGCCAGCAGCTTGGGGACTAGCGATGAGCAGTTCTTC
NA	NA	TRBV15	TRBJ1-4	CATSRDQPGTTNEKLFF	TGTGCCACCAGCAGAGATCAACCGGGTACAACTAATGAAAAACTGTTTTTT
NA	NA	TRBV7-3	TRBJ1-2	CASSLSRGLGYTF	TGTGCCAGCAGCTTAAGTAGGGGTTTGGGCTACACCTTC
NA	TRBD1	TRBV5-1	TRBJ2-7	CASNRVGQSSYEQYF	TGCGCCAGCAACCGAGTGGGACAGAGCTCCTACGAGCAGTACTTC
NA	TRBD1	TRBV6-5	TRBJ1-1	CASRTDRAWETEAFF	TGTGCCAGCAGGACGGACAGGGCGTGGGAAACTGAAGCTTTCTTT
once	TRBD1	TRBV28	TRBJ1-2	CAIPSRGQGRYGYTF	TGTGCCATCCCCTCCCGCGGACAGGGGAGATATGGCTACACCTTC
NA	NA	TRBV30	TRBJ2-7	CAWSWSSYEQYF	TGTGCCTGGAGCTGGAGCTCCTACGAGCAGTACTTC
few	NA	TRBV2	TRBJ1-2	CASNGGTGGYTF	TGTGCCAGTAATGGGGGCACGGGGGGCTACACCTTC
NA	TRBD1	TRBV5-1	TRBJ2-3	CASSLDTGVYTDTQYF	TGCGCCAGCAGCTTGGATACAGGGGTTTACACAGATACGCAGTATTTT
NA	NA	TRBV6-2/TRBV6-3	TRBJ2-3	CASSTEGGVGTDTQYF	TGTGCCAGCAGTACAGAGGGGGGGGTAGGCACAGATACGCAGTATTTT
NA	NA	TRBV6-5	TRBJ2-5	CASSVRAEETQYF	TGTGCCAGCAGCGTCAGGGCTGAAGAGACCCAGTACTTC
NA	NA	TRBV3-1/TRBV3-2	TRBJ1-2	CASSQVGNYGYTF	TGTGCCAGCAGCCAAGTCGGTAACTATGGCTACACCTTC
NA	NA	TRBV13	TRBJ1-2	CASSRDRNYGYTF	TGTGCCAGCAGCCGTGACAGGAACTATGGCTACACCTTC
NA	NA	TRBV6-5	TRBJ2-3	CASSVTGTDTQYF	TGTGCCAGCAGCGTGACAGGCACAGATACGCAGTATTTT
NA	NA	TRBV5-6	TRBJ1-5	CASSLGPRVRQPQHF	TGTGCCAGCAGCTTGGGGCCCAGGGTCAGGCAGCCCCAGCATTTT
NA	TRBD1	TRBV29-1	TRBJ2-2	CSVRDSQNTGELFF	TGCAGCGTTCGGGACAGCCAGAACACCGGGGAGCTGTTTTTT
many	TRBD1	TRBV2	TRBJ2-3	CASSAGQGASTDTQYF	TGTGCCAGCAGCGCGGGACAGGGGGCTAGCACAGATACGCAGTATTTT
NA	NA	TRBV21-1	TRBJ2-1	CASSKTSQGQGNEQFF	TGTGCCAGCAGCAAAACCTCACAGGGCCAAGGGAATGAGCAGTTCTTC
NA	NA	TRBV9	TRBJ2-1	CASSPSGGGLSYNEQFF	TGTGCCAGCAGCCCCTCCGGCGGGGGCCTCTCCTACAATGAGCAGTTCTTC
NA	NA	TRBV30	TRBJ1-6	CACNPGGGTLNSPLHF	TGTGCCTGCAACCCGGGGGGAGGTACGCTAAATTCACCCCTCCACTTT
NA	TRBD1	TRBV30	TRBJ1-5	CAWGTGGNQPQHF	TGTGCCTGGGGGACAGGCGGCAATCAGCCCCAGCATTTT
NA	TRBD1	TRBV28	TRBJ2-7	CASSRLGQGSSYEQYF	TGTGCCAGCAGCCGCCTCGGACAGGGCAGCTCCTACGAGCAGTACTTC
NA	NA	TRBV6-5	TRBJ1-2	CASSYSRGYGYTF	TGTGCCAGCAGTTACTCGCGGGGGTATGGCTACACCTTC
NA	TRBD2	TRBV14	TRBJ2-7	CASSQAASGVYEQYF	TGTGCCAGCAGCCAAGCTGCTAGCGGGGTCTACGAGCAGTACTTC
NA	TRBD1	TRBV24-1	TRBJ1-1	CATRERQGFKAFF	TGTGCCACCAGGGAACGACAGGGCTTTAAAGCTTTCTTT
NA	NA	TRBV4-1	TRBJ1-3	CASSHGAQRGGLSGNTIYF	TGCGCCAGCAGCCACGGAGCCCAACGGGGGGGGCTCTCTGGAAACACCATATATTTT
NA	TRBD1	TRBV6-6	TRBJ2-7	CASSYSTGGEQYF	TGTGCCAGCAGTTACTCGACAGGGGGCGAGCAGTACTTC
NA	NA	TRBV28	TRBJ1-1	CASRRARNTEAFF	TGTGCCAGCAGGCGGGCCAGAAACACTGAAGCTTTCTTT
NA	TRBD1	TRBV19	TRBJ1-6	CASSFRDRQFYNSPLHF	TGTGCCAGTAGTTTCCGGGACAGACAATTCTATAATTCACCCCTCCACTTT